The clone carrying this T cell receptor beta chain was counted a few times. The data stem from a study of blood T cells in healthy people across ages. CDR1 SNHLY and CDR2 FYNNEI come from the germline V gene. V dropped 5 bases and J dropped 5 bases, with 18 bases sitting between them. This CDR3 contains 15 residues. The use of a sample-barcoded 5' primer and a J-beta primer mix characterized a second PCR of 7 to 11 cycles. TCRdb fed the 5' RACE reads into MiXCR, producing one record per CDR3 protein. The table includes roughly 1.6 million distinct CDR3 sequences, roughly 32% detected once. The clonotype originates from a woman aged 30 to 39 in good health. The sequenced material came from blood. The chain combines TRBV2 with TRBJ2-5; weak D call: TRBD2 (5 bases). CDR3 DNA: TGTGCCAGCAGTCCAAAGGAGGCAGGCTTGGAGACCCAGTACTTC. Translation: CASSPKEAGLETQYF.